Listed below are T cell receptor beta chains from one sample, sequenced in a study of blood T cell repertoires in COVID-19. Sequencing used immunoSEQ multiplex PCR; TCRdb keeps in-frame clones, though not all of them. The repertoire holds 150,000 or so clones, with 87% as singletons. What was sequenced was PBMCs or T cells enriched from blood (not recorded which). The receptors derive from a woman aged 40 to 49 who had been exposed to COVID-19. CDR3s include the opening cysteine and the closing phenylalanine or tryptophan. A D gene is named only where the DNA matches it firmly. Expanded clones are given a class, and other clones once, few, many or no size at all.

J,V,size,D,DNA,CDR3
TRBJ1-4,TRBV4-1,.,.,TGCGCCAGCAGCCAAGGGCAGGGGTGGGAAAAACTGTTTTTT,CASSQGQGWEKLFF
TRBJ2-3,TRBV11-2,.,TRBD2,TGTGCCAGCACCCTACAACTAGCGGCGAGCACAGATACGCAGTATTTT,CASTLQLAASTDTQYF
TRBJ1-5,TRBV6-5,few,.,TGTGCCAGCAGCCAGGGGTCCCAACATCAGCCCCAGCATTTT,CASSQGSQHQPQHF
TRBJ2-1,TRBV10-3,.,.,TGTGCCATCAGTAAAGTTGCCGGGAATGAGCAGTTCTTC,CAISKVAGNEQFF
TRBJ2-2,TRBV6-6,.,.,TGTGCCAGCAGTCGCGGTGGGTTCGGGGGAGGGAACACCGGGGAGCTGTTTTTT,CASSRGGFGGGNTGELFF
TRBJ1-1,TRBV12-3/TRBV12-4,.,TRBD1,TGTGCCAGCAGTCATGGGACAGCCACTGAAGCTTTCTTT,CASSHGTATEAFF
TRBJ2-1,TRBV11-3,.,TRBD2,TGTGCCAGCAGCTTAGGTGGTAGCGGGAGGGGGAATGAGCAGTTCTTC,CASSLGGSGRGNEQFF
TRBJ1-2,TRBV10-3,.,TRBD1,TGTGCCACTAATACAGGGGGCTATGGCTACACCTTC,CATNTGGYGYTF
TRBJ2-7,TRBV6-5,.,TRBD2,TGTGCCAGCAGTTATCGCACTAGCGGGACTGGCGAGCAGTACTTC,CASSYRTSGTGEQYF
TRBJ2-3,TRBV10-2,.,TRBD1,TGCGCCAGCAGTAGACCTCAGGGGGCGGCTGATACGCAGTATTTT,CASSRPQGAADTQYF